The clone carrying this TCR beta chain was seen a handful of times. The antigen is not known. The V gene end was trimmed by 4 bases and the J gene end by 5 bases; junction bases not matched to a gene: 5. The CDR3 has 15 amino acids. The germline V gene has CDR1 SGHDN and CDR2 FVKESK. This record belongs to a study of cytomegalovirus exposure and HLA in healthy donors. Whole-study results and caveats: In a later analysis, V- and J-gene trimming of beta chains associated with a DCLRE1C missense variant, replicated independently. Later work associated roughly 17,000 TCR beta sequences with HLA alleles at 0.05 false discovery rate.

Vbeta (60) and Jbeta (13) primers were used in the PCR. Sequenced by immunoSEQ multiplex PCR; TCRdb stores in-frame clones only, minus some. Here the sample spans roughly 87,000 clones, just under 75% being singletons. This sequence was found in a man aged 55 to 70 in good health and CMV-seronegative. The sample was PBMCs. The chain couples TRBV14 to TRBJ2-5; TRBD2 matches at 12 bases. CDR3 sequence reads: CASSLRGTSGETQYF. DNA for the CDR3: TGTGCCAGCAGCCTACGTGGGACTAGCGGGGAGACCCAGTACTTC.